The rows below give T cell receptor beta chains drawn from one sample of a study of shared clonotypes between healthy human individuals. The method was immunoSEQ multiplex PCR; TCRdb's version includes in-frame clones alone and lacks a portion of them. The profile covers more than 1 million clones, with roughly 74% appearing a single time and 0.4% to 0.55% taken by the ten largest. Sequencing was done on a sample of memory CD4+ T cells from PBMCs. The receptor set was obtained from a man aged 18-30 years in good health. Some clones in this sample may be carry-over from other donors' samples. The CDR3 runs from the conserved cysteine through the conserved F or W. The D gene is left open where the match is weak. Size values are once, few and many counts, or a class for expanded clones, and some rows have none.

CDR3nt: TGTGCCAGCAGTGACCCTGGACAAGCTTGGGGCTACACCTTC
CDR3aa: CASSDPGQAWGYTF
v_gene: TRBV25-1
abundance: .
j_gene: TRBJ1-2
d_gene: .
len: 14

CDR3nt: TGTGCCAGCAGCTTGACAGGTAACACTGAAGCTTTCTTT
CDR3aa: CASSLTGNTEAFF
v_gene: TRBV5-5
abundance: .
j_gene: TRBJ1-1
d_gene: .
len: 13

CDR3nt: TGTGCCAGCACTTCCAGATCTTCTGGCTACACCTTC
CDR3aa: CASTSRSSGYTF
v_gene: TRBV6-5
abundance: .
j_gene: TRBJ1-2
d_gene: .
len: 12

CDR3nt: TGTGCCAGCAGTTCCCACAGGGGTAACGATCAGCCCCAGCATTTT
CDR3aa: CASSSHRGNDQPQHF
v_gene: TRBV2
abundance: few
j_gene: TRBJ1-5
d_gene: TRBD1
len: 15

CDR3nt: TGTGCCAGCAGCTTCCCTGGGGGGCCCGGGGATACGCAGTATTTT
CDR3aa: CASSFPGGPGDTQYF
v_gene: TRBV7-8
abundance: .
j_gene: TRBJ2-3
d_gene: .
len: 15

CDR3nt: TGTGCCAGCCAACTCGAGGCCGTTCTAACAGATACGCAGTATTTT
CDR3aa: CASQLEAVLTDTQYF
v_gene: TRBV2
abundance: .
j_gene: TRBJ2-3
d_gene: .
len: 15

CDR3nt: TGTGCCAGCAGCGATTCGACTAGCGCAGATACGCAGTATTTT
CDR3aa: CASSDSTSADTQYF
v_gene: TRBV25-1
abundance: .
j_gene: TRBJ2-3
d_gene: TRBD2
len: 14

CDR3nt: TGCGCCAGCAGCCAAATTTTGAGATTAATTATCCACGAGCAGTACTTC
CDR3aa: CASSQILRLIIHEQYF
v_gene: TRBV4-1
abundance: .
j_gene: TRBJ2-7
d_gene: .
len: 16

CDR3nt: TGTGCCAGCAGCCGAGGGGGGGACTCTTTCTACACCTTC
CDR3aa: CASSRGGDSFYTF
v_gene: TRBV27
abundance: .
j_gene: TRBJ1-2
d_gene: .
len: 13

CDR3nt: TGTGCCAGCAGGGGCGGGTCCAGCTCCTACAATGAGCAGTTCTTC
CDR3aa: CASRGGSSSYNEQFF
v_gene: TRBV2
abundance: many
j_gene: TRBJ2-1
d_gene: .
len: 15

CDR3nt: TGTGCCAGCAGCAGACGGATAGCGGGAGGGCCCTCTGGTGGGGCCAACGTCCTGACTTTC
CDR3aa: CASSRRIAGGPSGGANVLTF
v_gene: TRBV27
abundance: once
j_gene: TRBJ2-6
d_gene: TRBD2
len: 20

CDR3nt: TGTGCCAGCAGCTTGATTGCGGGGGTGTCCTATGGCTACACCTTC
CDR3aa: CASSLIAGVSYGYTF
v_gene: TRBV5-6
abundance: .
j_gene: TRBJ1-2
d_gene: .
len: 15

CDR3nt: TGTGCCAGCAGTGAAGCCAGAGGGCCTCACGAGCAGTACTTC
CDR3aa: CASSEARGPHEQYF
v_gene: TRBV6-1
abundance: .
j_gene: TRBJ2-7
d_gene: .
len: 14

CDR3nt: TGTGCCACCAGCATTAGGGGGGGAAAACTGTTTTTT
CDR3aa: CATSIRGGKLFF
v_gene: TRBV15
abundance: .
j_gene: TRBJ1-4
d_gene: .
len: 12

CDR3nt: TGTGCCAGCAGCTTAGTTTTCGCGGGAGGCCAGACCCAGTACTTC
CDR3aa: CASSLVFAGGQTQYF
v_gene: TRBV11-2
abundance: .
j_gene: TRBJ2-5
d_gene: TRBD2
len: 15

CDR3nt: TGTGCCAGCAGCCAAGAGCCGGGACTAGGGTATGAGCAGTTCTTC
CDR3aa: CASSQEPGLGYEQFF
v_gene: TRBV14
abundance: .
j_gene: TRBJ2-1
d_gene: TRBD2
len: 15

CDR3nt: TGTGCCAGCAGTTTACTCGGACAGAAGGGAGGCTACACCTTC
CDR3aa: CASSLLGQKGGYTF
v_gene: TRBV27
abundance: .
j_gene: TRBJ1-2
d_gene: .
len: 14

CDR3nt: TGTGCCAGCAGTCGGGACAGGGGTTACACTGAAGCTTTCTTT
CDR3aa: CASSRDRGYTEAFF
v_gene: TRBV6-6
abundance: .
j_gene: TRBJ1-1
d_gene: TRBD1
len: 14

CDR3nt: TGTGCCACCAGCAGGGCAGCGGGCCCCTCCTACGAGCAGTACTTC
CDR3aa: CATSRAAGPSYEQYF
v_gene: TRBV15
abundance: .
j_gene: TRBJ2-7
d_gene: .
len: 15

CDR3nt: TGTGCCAGCAGCCCGTCCTCTGGAAACACCATATATTTT
CDR3aa: CASSPSSGNTIYF
v_gene: TRBV11-2
abundance: .
j_gene: TRBJ1-3
d_gene: .
len: 13

CDR3nt: TGTGCCAGCAGCTTGGGTCAGGGCCTTCGGGCGGCTTTCTTT
CDR3aa: CASSLGQGLRAAFF
v_gene: TRBV7-9
abundance: .
j_gene: TRBJ1-1
d_gene: .
len: 14

CDR3nt: TGCAGCGTTGAGGCGGGGTGGGCTGGGGCCAACGTCCTGACTTTC
CDR3aa: CSVEAGWAGANVLTF
v_gene: TRBV29-1
abundance: .
j_gene: TRBJ2-6
d_gene: .
len: 15

CDR3nt: TGTGCCAGCAGGATCCGGGACTACTCCTACAATGAGCAGTTCTTC
CDR3aa: CASRIRDYSYNEQFF
v_gene: TRBV2
abundance: once
j_gene: TRBJ2-1
d_gene: TRBD2
len: 15

CDR3nt: TGTGCCAGCAGTTTATCGTTGGGTGCAACTAATGAAAAACTGTTTTTT
CDR3aa: CASSLSLGATNEKLFF
v_gene: TRBV27
abundance: few
j_gene: TRBJ1-4
d_gene: .
len: 16

CDR3nt: TGTGCCAGCAGTTTACAGGGAAGTGGAAACACCATATATTTT
CDR3aa: CASSLQGSGNTIYF
v_gene: TRBV6-6
abundance: .
j_gene: TRBJ1-3
d_gene: .
len: 14

CDR3nt: TGTGCCAGCAGTTTCTACTCCACAGATACGCAGTATTTT
CDR3aa: CASSFYSTDTQYF
v_gene: TRBV6-5
abundance: .
j_gene: TRBJ2-3
d_gene: .
len: 13

CDR3nt: TGTGCCAGCAGTGAAGGTCGGCCGGCGAACACCGGGGAGCTGTTTTTT
CDR3aa: CASSEGRPANTGELFF
v_gene: TRBV2
abundance: .
j_gene: TRBJ2-2
d_gene: .
len: 16

CDR3nt: TGTGCCAGCAGCTTGAATTATCAGTTGAACACTGAAGCTTTCTTT
CDR3aa: CASSLNYQLNTEAFF
v_gene: TRBV5-4
abundance: .
j_gene: TRBJ1-1
d_gene: .
len: 15

CDR3nt: TGTGCCAGCAGCTCCTATGCGGGGGCCTACGAGCAGTACTTC
CDR3aa: CASSSYAGAYEQYF
v_gene: TRBV7-2
abundance: .
j_gene: TRBJ2-7
d_gene: TRBD2
len: 14

CDR3nt: TGTGCCAGCAGCTTAGGGCGGAGTCGGGTAACAGATACGCAGTATTTT
CDR3aa: CASSLGRSRVTDTQYF
v_gene: TRBV11-2
abundance: .
j_gene: TRBJ2-3
d_gene: .
len: 16

CDR3nt: TGTGCCAGCAGCTTATCCTTTTTTCGAGGGCAGGGAGGAGACTACGAGCAGTACTTC
CDR3aa: CASSLSFFRGQGGDYEQYF
v_gene: TRBV11-2
abundance: .
j_gene: TRBJ2-7
d_gene: .
len: 19

CDR3nt: TGTGCCAGCCGCCCGAGCCAAGGAGTGGAAAATTATGGCTACACCTTC
CDR3aa: CASRPSQGVENYGYTF
v_gene: TRBV6-6
abundance: .
j_gene: TRBJ1-2
d_gene: .
len: 16

CDR3nt: TGTGCCAGCACACACACAGATACGCAGTATTTT
CDR3aa: CASTHTDTQYF
v_gene: TRBV7-9
abundance: .
j_gene: TRBJ2-3
d_gene: .
len: 11

CDR3nt: TGTGCCAGCAGCCGCGAGGGGGTGAAAGAGACCCAGTACTTC
CDR3aa: CASSREGVKETQYF
v_gene: TRBV5-4
abundance: .
j_gene: TRBJ2-5
d_gene: .
len: 14

CDR3nt: TGTGCCAGTCGACAGGGGCTAGGAAATTTCTATGGCTACACCTTC
CDR3aa: CASRQGLGNFYGYTF
v_gene: TRBV2
abundance: .
j_gene: TRBJ1-2
d_gene: TRBD1
len: 15

CDR3nt: TGTGCCAGCAGTTTAAGGCTAGCGGAAGATACGCAGTATTTT
CDR3aa: CASSLRLAEDTQYF
v_gene: TRBV27
abundance: .
j_gene: TRBJ2-3
d_gene: TRBD2
len: 14

CDR3nt: TGTGCCAGCAGTCGGTATAGCGGGAGTCTTGAGCAGTTCTTC
CDR3aa: CASSRYSGSLEQFF
v_gene: TRBV28
abundance: .
j_gene: TRBJ2-1
d_gene: TRBD2
len: 14

CDR3nt: TGTGCCAGCCGGGTCCTGGGGTTCGAGCAGTACTTC
CDR3aa: CASRVLGFEQYF
v_gene: TRBV6-1
abundance: .
j_gene: TRBJ2-7
d_gene: .
len: 12

CDR3nt: TGTGCCTGGGGTACAGGGAGAACGCAGTATTTT
CDR3aa: CAWGTGRTQYF
v_gene: TRBV30
abundance: .
j_gene: TRBJ2-3
d_gene: .
len: 11

CDR3nt: TGTGCCAGCAGTTTAAGGTTGGCAGATACGCAGTATTTT
CDR3aa: CASSLRLADTQYF
v_gene: TRBV28
abundance: .
j_gene: TRBJ2-3
d_gene: .
len: 13

CDR3nt: TGCGCCAGCAGCCAGTGGGGGCGACAGGGCCCTGGGGCCAACGTCCTGACTTTC
CDR3aa: CASSQWGRQGPGANVLTF
v_gene: TRBV4-3
abundance: many
j_gene: TRBJ2-6
d_gene: TRBD1
len: 18

CDR3nt: TGTGCCAGCAGCCAAGTGTTACAAGGCGGCTACACCTTC
CDR3aa: CASSQVLQGGYTF
v_gene: TRBV4-2
abundance: .
j_gene: TRBJ1-2
d_gene: .
len: 13

CDR3nt: TGTGCCAGCAGCGGGGGGGTCAATCAGCCCCAGCATTTT
CDR3aa: CASSGGVNQPQHF
v_gene: TRBV6-1
abundance: once
j_gene: TRBJ1-5
d_gene: .
len: 13

CDR3nt: TGTGCCAGCAGCTTCTACCAAGAGACCCAGTACTTC
CDR3aa: CASSFYQETQYF
v_gene: TRBV28
abundance: .
j_gene: TRBJ2-5
d_gene: .
len: 12

CDR3nt: TGTGCCAGCAGTCCCCCGGGCGAAGGAGGAAATGAGCAGTTCTTC
CDR3aa: CASSPPGEGGNEQFF
v_gene: TRBV11-1
abundance: .
j_gene: TRBJ2-1
d_gene: .
len: 15

CDR3nt: TGTGCCAGCAGTTCAACAGGGGATGGCACAGATACGCAGTATTTT
CDR3aa: CASSSTGDGTDTQYF
v_gene: TRBV28
abundance: .
j_gene: TRBJ2-3
d_gene: TRBD1
len: 15

CDR3nt: TGTGCCAGCAGCCAACAGACTAGCGGGAGCTACGAGCAGTACTTC
CDR3aa: CASSQQTSGSYEQYF
v_gene: TRBV14
abundance: .
j_gene: TRBJ2-7
d_gene: TRBD2
len: 15

CDR3nt: TGTGCCACCAGCAGAGGAGACACCGGGGAGCTGTTTTTT
CDR3aa: CATSRGDTGELFF
v_gene: TRBV15
abundance: .
j_gene: TRBJ2-2
d_gene: .
len: 13

CDR3nt: TGTGCCAGCTCACCGGCCGGTGGCCCCGTGCAGTTCTTC
CDR3aa: CASSPAGGPVQFF
v_gene: TRBV18
abundance: .
j_gene: TRBJ2-1
d_gene: .
len: 13

CDR3nt: TGTGCCAGCAAGGGGCTCACGGCCATGAACACTGAAGCTTTCTTT
CDR3aa: CASKGLTAMNTEAFF
v_gene: TRBV5-4
abundance: .
j_gene: TRBJ1-1
d_gene: .
len: 15

CDR3nt: TGTGCCAGCTCACCCCGAGGGGATCCGAACACTGAAGCTTTCTTT
CDR3aa: CASSPRGDPNTEAFF
v_gene: TRBV18
abundance: .
j_gene: TRBJ1-1
d_gene: .
len: 15

CDR3nt: TGTGCCAGCCTGGGACAGGGGTATGCAGATACGCAGTATTTT
CDR3aa: CASLGQGYADTQYF
v_gene: TRBV6-1
abundance: few
j_gene: TRBJ2-3
d_gene: TRBD1
len: 14

CDR3nt: TGTGCCAGTAGTCTCAGCGGGAGCAGCGAGCAGTACTTC
CDR3aa: CASSLSGSSEQYF
v_gene: TRBV19
abundance: .
j_gene: TRBJ2-7
d_gene: TRBD2
len: 13

CDR3nt: TGTGCCAGCAGCATGACTGAAGCTTTCTTT
CDR3aa: CASSMTEAFF
v_gene: TRBV2
abundance: .
j_gene: TRBJ1-1
d_gene: .
len: 10

CDR3nt: TGTGCCAGCAGCTCCAGGGTCTCTGGAAACACCATATATTTT
CDR3aa: CASSSRVSGNTIYF
v_gene: TRBV7-9
abundance: .
j_gene: TRBJ1-3
d_gene: .
len: 14

CDR3nt: TGTGCCAGCGCCCTGGGGAATCCGTCCTACGAGCAGTACTTC
CDR3aa: CASALGNPSYEQYF
v_gene: TRBV6-1
abundance: few
j_gene: TRBJ2-7
d_gene: .
len: 14

CDR3nt: TGTGCCAGCAGCCCGACCTCCAGCGGAGGCTACACCTTC
CDR3aa: CASSPTSSGGYTF
v_gene: TRBV28
abundance: many
j_gene: TRBJ1-2
d_gene: .
len: 13

CDR3nt: TGCGCCAGCAGCCGAGGCGTCTCCTACGAGCAGTACTTC
CDR3aa: CASSRGVSYEQYF
v_gene: TRBV4-3
abundance: .
j_gene: TRBJ2-7
d_gene: .
len: 13

CDR3nt: TGTGCCTGGACCCCAGGACAGGGGTTCTACGAGCAGTACTTC
CDR3aa: CAWTPGQGFYEQYF
v_gene: TRBV30
abundance: .
j_gene: TRBJ2-7
d_gene: TRBD1
len: 14